The 7 T cell receptor beta chains reported below all come from one sample, sequenced in a study of blood T cells in healthy people across ages. Together with a sample-barcoded 5' primer, a J-beta primer mix was included in a second PCR lasting 7 to 11 cycles. TCRdb re-analysed the 5' RACE reads in MiXCR, keeping a single row per CDR3 protein. Of 700,000 to 950,000 distinct CDR3 sequences in the sample, 58% were seen once. Sequencing used blood. All receptors derive from a man aged 25 to 40 in good health.

This clonotype was counted only a few times. CDR3 loop: CASTTPWETQYF. The CDR3, as DNA: TGTGCCAGCACCACGCCCTGGGAGACCCAGTACTTC. The V gene is TRBV21-1, the J gene TRBJ2-5; the listed D gene, TRBD1, was not tested against the DNA. TRBV21-1 is classified as a pseudogene. The CDR3 is made up of 12 amino acids.

This clonotype appeared a few times. The chain is built from TRBV6-2 or TRBV6-3 and TRBJ2-1, with 9 bases aligning to TRBD2. V trimming: 4 bases; J trimming: 5 bases; junction bases outside the gene matches: 6. Germline CDR1 is MNHEY and CDR2 is SVGEGT. The CDR3 extends over 15 amino acids. The CDR3, as DNA: TGTGCCAGCAGTTCGGAGCGGGAGGTAAACAATGAGCAGTTCTTC. This sequence encodes CASSSEREVNNEQFF.

This clonotype was recorded a few times. V usage is TRBV20-1 and J usage is TRBJ2-1; TRBD2 matches 10 bases. Germline V gives CDR1 DFQATT, CDR2 SNEGSKA (reference sequence). V dropped 0 bases and J dropped 9; count of bases not matched to a gene: 11. The CDR3 extends over 16 amino acids. CDR3 amino acids: CSARDEGPSGRIEQFF. The CDR3 DNA reads TGCAGTGCTAGAGATGAGGGCCCTAGCGGGAGAATTGAGCAGTTCTTC.

The chain employs TRBV12-3 or TRBV12-4 and TRBJ1-5, with D perhaps matching TRBD1 (6 bases). Trimming took off 4 bases at V and 5 bases at J, with 15 bases between the two ends. The CDR3 has 15 residues. In DNA, the CDR3 is TGTGCCAGCAGTTGGTTTGGGGGGCGCGATCAGCCCCAGCATTTT. The encoded protein is CASSWFGGRDQPQHF.

The rearrangement uses TRBV5-1 and TRBJ2-5, with a possible D match to TRBD2 (5 bases). Germline V CDR1 and CDR2: SGHRS, YFSETQ. V lost 4 bases and J lost 3, with 10 bases in between. The CDR3 covers 13 residues. CDR3: CASSDGIKETQYF. The CDR3 coding sequence is TGCGCCAGCAGCGACGGGATTAAAGAGACCCAGTACTTC.

This clonotype has just one count. This rearrangement joins TRBV20-1 to TRBJ2-1; the D gene could be TRBD1 or TRBD2 (5 bases each). The CDR3 spans 16 residues. V lost 0 bases and J 5 bases, leaving 17 bases between the germline ends. CDR1 is DFQATT and CDR2 is SNEGSKA in the germline V gene (reference sequence). CDR3: CSARDRVSTGHNEQFF. The CDR3 region has the DNA TGCAGTGCTAGAGATCGGGTCTCCACGGGACACAATGAGCAGTTCTTC.

The rearrangement links TRBV20-1 to TRBJ1-2, with D perhaps matching TRBD1 (6 bases). The CDR3 sequence is 13 residues long. The V gene lost 5 bases and the J gene lost 5 bases, with 15 bases spanning the gap. Germline V lookup: CDR1 DFQATT, CDR2 SNEGSKA (reference sequence). The CDR3 DNA reads as TGCAGTGCTTTCAAGGGGGGTGGGTATGGCTACACCTTC. Translation gives CSAFKGGGYGYTF.